This TCR beta chain was sequenced for a study of OX40 agonist ivuxolimab in advanced cancers. Produced via immunoSEQ multiplex PCR; TCRdb's table is partial and in-frame only. The sample lists about 36,000 clones, around 77% occurring once. Systemic immunosuppression or a history of autoimmune disease excluded patients. Between the trimmed V and J ends, which lost 2 bases and 6 bases, there was a span of 10 bases. The CDR3 is 13 amino acids. Germline-derived CDR1 and CDR2 are MDHEN and SYDVKM. This chain uses TRBV28 with TRBJ1-2; D ambiguous. The sequence was obtained from an adult with an advanced solid tumor such as melanoma, head and neck, liver or kidney cancer. Sequenced material: CD4+ or CD8+ T cells sorted from blood, taken in a trial of the OX40 agonist ivuxolimab. The CDR3 DNA reads TGTGCCAGCAGTTTAGGAGGAAATGATGGCTACACCTTC. It yields the protein CASSLGGNDGYTF.